This T cell receptor beta chain was sequenced for a study of T cells in Graves' hyperthyroidism and ophthalmopathy. PBMCs were collected from a 10 ml volume of fresh peripheral blood. RNA transcripts yielded amplified TCR beta CDR3 regions. A first-round RT-PCR of the TCR CDR3 used the HTBI primer set. TCRdb processed the multiplex PCR reads anew with MiXCR; each CDR3 protein has one entry. The sample holds about 300,000 distinct CDR3 sequences, around 13% seen once. Germline CDR1 reads KGHDR; CDR2 reads SFDVKD. The CDR3 has 13 amino acids. The V end was cut by 6 bases, the J end by 1 base, with 8 bases between. This clonotype was counted at least ten times.

This clonotype originated in a woman in her forties with Graves' hyperthyroidism. The chain uses TRBV24-1 and TRBJ2-5; D is perhaps TRBD2 (5 bases). The material sequenced was blood. CDR3 residues: CATSKGAQETQYF. Written as DNA, the CDR3 is TGTGCCACCAGTAAGGGAGCCCAAGAGACCCAGTACTTC.